This T cell receptor (beta chain) was captured by sequencing in a study of shared clonotypes between healthy human individuals. Germline V gene lookup returns CDR1 SNHLY and CDR2 FYNNEI. The CDR3 totals 14 residues. V was cut by 3 bases and J by 4 bases, with 9 bases left in between. Terminally differentiated effector memory CD45RA+ cells were excluded from the naive CD8 cells, which were CD45RO-negative and positively selected for CCR7. The method was immunoSEQ multiplex PCR; TCRdb's version includes in-frame clones alone and lacks a portion of them. The profile shows some 2.1 million clones, roughly 95% of them singletons.

The V call is TRBV2, the J call TRBJ1-4, with D unresolved. Sequences were obtained from naive CD8+ T cells sorted from blood. The sequence was obtained from a man between 18 and 35 years old in good health. The CDR3 bases are TGTGCCAGCAGTGATACGGACCTTAATGAAAAACTGTTTTTT. Encoded protein: CASSDTDLNEKLFF. The full variable domain, completed using reference TRBV2 and TRBJ1-4, is EPEVTQTPSHQVTQMGQEVILRCVPISNHLYFYWYRQILGQKVEFLVSFYNNEISEKSEIFDDQFSVERPDGSNFTLKIRSTKLEDSAMYFCASSDTDLNEKLFFGSGTQLSVL.